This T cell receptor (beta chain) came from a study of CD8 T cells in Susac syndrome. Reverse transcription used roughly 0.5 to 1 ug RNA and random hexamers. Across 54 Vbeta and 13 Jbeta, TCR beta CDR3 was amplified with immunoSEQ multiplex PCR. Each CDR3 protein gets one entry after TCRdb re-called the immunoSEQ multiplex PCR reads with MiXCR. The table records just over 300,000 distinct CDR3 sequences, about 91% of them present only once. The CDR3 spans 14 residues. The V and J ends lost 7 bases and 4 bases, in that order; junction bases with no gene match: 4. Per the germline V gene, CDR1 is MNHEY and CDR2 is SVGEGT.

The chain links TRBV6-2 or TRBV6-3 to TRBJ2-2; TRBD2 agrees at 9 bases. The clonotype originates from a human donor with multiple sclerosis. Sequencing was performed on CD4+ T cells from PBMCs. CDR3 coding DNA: TGTGCCAGCAAACTAGCGGGCACCACCGGGGAGCTGTTTTTT. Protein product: CASKLAGTTGELFF.